A selection of T cell receptor beta chains follows, all from one sample in a study of human T cells and chemical hapten exposure. MiXCR was run by TCRdb on the RACE reads, yielding one entry per CDR3 protein. The repertoire has roughly 380,000 distinct CDR3 sequences, around 5% of them found once; the top ten carry approximately 2.3%. Sequencing used whole blood, obtained in connection with sensitization to the hapten diphenylcyclopropenone (DPC). These receptors were collected from a woman between 50 and 59 years old with alopecia areata. Some clones in this sample may be carry-over from other donors' samples. Both conserved end residues are part of each CDR3. The D gene is left open where the match is weak. A row's size may be missing; if present it is once, few, many or a size class.

TRBV3-1	TRBJ1-3	-	few	CASSQPPGSSGNTIYF	TGTGCCAGCAGCCAACCCCCGGGAAGCTCTGGAAACACCATATATTTT
TRBV18	TRBJ1-1	-	few	CASSPKVWENTEAFF	TGTGCCAGCTCACCAAAGGTCTGGGAAAACACTGAAGCTTTCTTT
TRBV12-3/TRBV12-4	TRBJ2-5	TRBD2	few	CASSLLAVQETQYF	TGTGCCAGCAGTTTGCTAGCGGTCCAAGAGACCCAGTACTTC
TRBV24-1	TRBJ2-5	-	-	CATSDLSSQGPETQYF	TGTGCCACCAGTGATTTATCCTCACAGGGCCCGGAGACCCAGTACTTC
TRBV4-2	TRBJ2-7	-	many	CASSHSSYEQYF	TGTGCCAGCAGCCATTCTTCCTACGAGCAGTACTTC
TRBV4-1	TRBJ1-1	-	few	CASSQDQTTEAFF	TGCGCCAGCAGCCAAGATCAGACCACTGAAGCTTTCTTT
TRBV7-2	TRBJ2-3	TRBD1	-	CASKRDRVVTDTQYF	TGTGCCAGCAAAAGGGACAGGGTCGTCACAGATACGCAGTATTTT
TRBV10-3	TRBJ1-1	TRBD1	few	CAIKGTGATEAFF	TGTGCCATCAAAGGGACAGGGGCCACTGAAGCTTTCTTT
TRBV6-1	TRBJ1-5	-	many	CASIGTGGNQPQHF	TGTGCCAGCATAGGGACGGGAGGCAATCAGCCCCAGCATTTT
TRBV5-1	TRBJ1-3	TRBD1	few	CASSRTGTSGNTIYF	TGCGCCAGCAGCCGGACAGGAACCTCTGGAAACACCATATATTTT
TRBV27	TRBJ2-3	-	few	CASSPRPVLQADTQYF	TGTGCCAGCAGTCCCCGGCCGGTACTACAGGCAGATACGCAGTATTTT
TRBV6-1	TRBJ1-1	-	many	CASRELTEAFF	TGTGCCAGCAGGGAGCTCACTGAAGCTTTCTTT
TRBV20-1	TRBJ1-4	-	many	CSVRGNEKLFF	TGCAGTGTACGAGGGAATGAAAAACTGTTTTTT
TRBV7-9	TRBJ2-3	TRBD2	many	CASRAGGQSDTQYF	TGTGCCAGCAGAGCGGGAGGGCAATCAGATACGCAGTATTTT
TRBV28	TRBJ2-4	-	few	CASSLGENIQYF	TGTGCCAGCAGTTTAGGGGAAAACATTCAGTACTTC
TRBV7-9	TRBJ2-7	-	many	CASSFSRREYEQYF	TGTGCCAGCAGCTTTTCCAGGAGGGAATACGAGCAGTACTTC
TRBV7-9	TRBJ2-7	-	few	CASSSTLAPYEQYF	TGTGCCAGCAGCTCCACCCTAGCCCCCTACGAGCAGTACTTC
TRBV5-6	TRBJ2-1	TRBD2	few	CASTRSPGTSGSNEQFF	TGTGCCAGCACCCGATCTCCCGGGACTAGCGGGAGTAATGAGCAGTTCTTC
TRBV11-2	TRBJ2-1	-	few	CASSEGPAGFF	TGTGCCAGCAGCGAGGGCCCCGCCGGGTTCTTC
TRBV10-3	TRBJ2-6	-	many	CAISDKPSGANVLTF	TGTGCCATCAGTGACAAACCCTCTGGGGCCAACGTCCTGACTTTC
TRBV20-1	TRBJ2-3	TRBD2	-	CSVSGTSTLLADTQYF	TGCAGTGTCTCCGGGACTAGCACCCTTCTGGCAGATACGCAGTATTTT
TRBV12-3/TRBV12-4	TRBJ2-2	TRBD1	many	CATSDGTGNLGTGELFF	TGTGCCACCTCAGATGGGACAGGGAATCTCGGCACCGGGGAGCTGTTTTTT
TRBV6-5	TRBJ2-1	-	few	CASSYRGNNEQFF	TGTGCCAGCAGTTACCGCGGTAACAATGAGCAGTTCTTC
TRBV6-5	TRBJ2-5	-	many	CASSFFPGEETQYF	TGTGCCAGCAGCTTTTTCCCGGGGGAAGAGACCCAGTACTTC
TRBV29-1	TRBJ1-2	-	many	CSVLGQAENYGYTF	TGCAGCGTCCTTGGGCAGGCCGAAAACTATGGCTACACCTTC
TRBV10-1	TRBJ2-3	-	many	CATGPGPPLGDTQYF	TGCGCCACGGGGCCGGGGCCCCCTCTGGGAGATACGCAGTATTTT
TRBV12-3/TRBV12-4	TRBJ1-4	TRBD1	few	CASNLGQGATNEKLFF	TGTGCCAGCAACTTGGGGCAGGGGGCAACTAATGAAAAACTGTTTTTT
TRBV10-3	TRBJ1-2	-	many	CAISADRRGYTF	TGTGCCATCAGTGCGGACCGGCGAGGCTACACCTTC
TRBV20-1	TRBJ1-3	-	many	CSARDSNSDSGNTIYF	TGCAGTGCTAGAGATTCCAACAGCGACTCTGGAAACACCATATATTTT
TRBV6-2/TRBV6-3	TRBJ2-1	-	few	CASIETPADEQFF	TGTGCCAGCATCGAGACCCCCGCGGATGAGCAGTTCTTC
TRBV20-1	TRBJ2-3	-	-	CSAGSSDTQYF	TGCAGTGCGGGTAGCTCAGATACGCAGTATTTT
TRBV3-1	TRBJ1-1	-	many	CASSPNGGSAEAFF	TGTGCCAGCAGCCCCAACGGAGGGTCCGCTGAAGCTTTCTTT
TRBV3-1	TRBJ1-4	TRBD1	few	CASSRSGTGNEKLFF	TGTGCCAGCAGCCGATCCGGGACAGGGAATGAAAAACTGTTTTTT
TRBV7-9	TRBJ2-5	-	many	CASSLGGASQETQYF	TGTGCCAGCAGCTTAGGGGGGGCTTCCCAAGAGACCCAGTACTTC
TRBV13	TRBJ2-3	TRBD1	-	CASSPNPTDRAYTDTQYF	TGTGCCAGCAGCCCCAACCCGACCGACAGGGCTTACACAGATACGCAGTATTTT
TRBV25-1	TRBJ2-3	TRBD2	-	CASSGTSGSRGDTQYF	TGTGCCAGCAGTGGGACTAGCGGGAGTAGGGGGGATACGCAGTATTTT
TRBV29-1	TRBJ2-5	TRBD2	few	CSVGLAGGQETQYF	TGCAGCGTTGGCCTAGCGGGAGGGCAAGAGACCCAGTACTTC
TRBV27	TRBJ2-7	-	many	CASSPGHPYEQYF	TGTGCCAGCAGTCCGGGACACCCCTACGAGCAGTACTTC
TRBV2	TRBJ1-5	-	-	CASLGESNQPQHF	TGTGCCAGCTTAGGAGAGAGCAATCAGCCCCAGCATTTT
TRBV12-5	TRBJ1-1	-	few	CASGLDGSWPQAFF	TGTGCTAGTGGTTTGGACGGCTCTTGGCCCCAAGCTTTCTTT
TRBV7-2	TRBJ2-1	-	many	CASSLDLWGNEQFF	TGTGCCAGCAGCCTCGACCTTTGGGGCAATGAGCAGTTCTTC
TRBV7-9	TRBJ2-3	TRBD2	-	CASSPRDYTDTQYF	TGTGCCAGCAGCCCAAGGGACTACACAGATACGCAGTATTTT
TRBV11-2	TRBJ1-1	-	many	CASSHLATEAFF	TGTGCCAGCAGCCACCTCGCCACTGAAGCTTTCTTT
TRBV18	TRBJ1-1	-	many	CASSPGVVERHTEAFF	TGTGCCAGCTCACCGGGCGTGGTTGAGCGTCACACTGAAGCTTTCTTT
TRBV28	TRBJ1-2	-	-	CASSLLDQLYGYTF	TGTGCCAGCAGTTTATTAGACCAGCTCTATGGCTACACCTTC
TRBV5-1	TRBJ2-3	-	many	CASSFLDSFPTDTQYF	TGCGCCAGCAGCTTCCTGGACTCGTTTCCCACAGATACGCAGTATTTT
TRBV7-8	TRBJ2-7	TRBD1	-	CASSLSGGGYEQYF	TGTGCCAGCAGCTTATCAGGGGGCGGTTACGAGCAGTACTTC